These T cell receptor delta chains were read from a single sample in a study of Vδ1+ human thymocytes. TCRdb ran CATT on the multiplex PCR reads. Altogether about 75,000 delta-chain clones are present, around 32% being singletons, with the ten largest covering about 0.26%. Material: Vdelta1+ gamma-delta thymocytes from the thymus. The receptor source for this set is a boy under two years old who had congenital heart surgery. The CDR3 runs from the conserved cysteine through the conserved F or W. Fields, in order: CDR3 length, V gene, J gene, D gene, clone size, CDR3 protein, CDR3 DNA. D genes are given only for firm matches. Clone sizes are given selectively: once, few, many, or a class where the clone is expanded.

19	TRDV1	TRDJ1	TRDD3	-	CALGDPRLPRGIYTDKLIF	TGTGCTCTTGGGGACCCGCGACTTCCCCGGGGGATCTACACCGATAAACTCATCTTT
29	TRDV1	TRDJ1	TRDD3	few	CALGDGIPAHYLRSPITGGYWGDTDKLIF	TGTGCTCTTGGGGACGGAATTCCTGCCCATTACCTACGGAGTCCTATTACTGGGGGATACTGGGGGGACACCGATAAACTCATCTTT
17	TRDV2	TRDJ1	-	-	CATDKSILVWRTDKLIF	TGTGCCACCGACAAGTCAATCCTGGTTTGGCGTACCGATAAACTCATCTTT
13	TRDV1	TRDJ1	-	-	CALGYRETDKLIF	TGTGCTCTTGGTTACCGTGAGACCGATAAACTCATCTTT
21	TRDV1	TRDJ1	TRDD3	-	CALGQGLPHGRGISYTDKLIF	TGTGCTCTTGGGCAAGGCCTTCCCCACGGTAGGGGGATATCTTACACCGATAAACTCATCTTT
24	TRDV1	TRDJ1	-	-	CALGGFLSGGSVDGNLPYTDKLIF	TGTGCTCTTGGGGGCTTCCTCTCCGGAGGATCGGTCGACGGTAACTTGCCGTACACCGATAAACTCATCTTT
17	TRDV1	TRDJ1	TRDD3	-	CALGDLPVLGDTDKLIF	TGTGCTCTTGGGGATCTACCTGTACTGGGGGATACCGATAAACTCATCTTT
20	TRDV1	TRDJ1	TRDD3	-	CALGEGKAVLGDIYTDKLIF	TGTGCTCTTGGGGAAGGAAAGGCGGTACTGGGGGATATTTACACCGATAAACTCATCTTT
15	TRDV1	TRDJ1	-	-	CALGEALQTLDKLIF	TGTGCTCTTGGGGAGGCACTTCAAACGCTCGATAAACTCATCTTT
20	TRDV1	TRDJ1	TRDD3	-	CALGEASAYWGIPYTDKLIF	TGTGCTCTTGGGGAAGCATCCGCTTACTGGGGGATACCCTACACCGATAAACTCATCTTT
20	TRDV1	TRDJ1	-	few	CALGETLSLRHWVNADKLIF	TGTGCTCTTGGGGAAACGCTAAGCCTACGACACTGGGTGAATGCCGATAAACTCATCTTT
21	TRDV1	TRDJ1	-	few	CALGELRTCRLQTEYTDKLIF	TGTGCTCTTGGGGAACTTCGGACTTGTCGCCTACAGACAGAGTACACCGATAAACTCATCTTT
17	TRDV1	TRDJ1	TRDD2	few	CALGPYLPKWYTDKLIF	TGTGCTCTTGGGCCTTACCTTCCTAAATGGTACACCGATAAACTCATCTTT
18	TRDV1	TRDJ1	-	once	CALGEDPLASSVPGKLIF	TGTGCTCTTGGGGAAGACCCCCTCGCTAGTTCCGTGCCCGGTAAACTCATCTTT
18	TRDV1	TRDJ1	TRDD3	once	CALGDLYILGDSTDKLIF	TGTGCTCTTGGGGACCTATACATACTGGGGGATTCCACCGATAAACTCATCTTT
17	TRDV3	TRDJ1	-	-	CAFRPTHPFRYTDKLIF	TGTGCCTTCCGACCTACCCACCCGTTTCGGTACACCGATAAACTCATCTTT
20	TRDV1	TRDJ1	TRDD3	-	CALGDRTKLYAGGIDDKLIF	TGTGCTCTTGGGGACCGGACAAAACTATACGCTGGGGGGATAGACGATAAACTCATCTTT
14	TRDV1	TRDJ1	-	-	CALGGDPILDQLIF	TGTGCTCTTGGGGGCGACCCGATCCTCGATCAACTCATCTTT
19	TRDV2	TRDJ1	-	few	CACDFESGGSRTYTDKLIF	TGTGCCTGTGACTTCGAGAGTGGGGGGTCTCGCACCTACACCGATAAACTCATCTTT
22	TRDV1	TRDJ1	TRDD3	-	CALGLSLPTSEPYWGVTDKLIF	TGTGCTCTTGGACTGTCCCTTCCCACCTCCGAACCGTACTGGGGGGTCACCGATAAACTCATCTTT
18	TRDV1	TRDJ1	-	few	CALGAAFLGWGTNDKLIF	TGTGCTCTTGGGGCGGCCTTCCTGGGCTGGGGAACCAACGATAAACTCATCTTT
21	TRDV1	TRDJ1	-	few	CALGVPARFPERWSGTDKLIF	TGCGCTCTTGGGGTACCCGCGCGCTTTCCTGAGCGCTGGTCCGGTACCGATAAACTCATCTTT
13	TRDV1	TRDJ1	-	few	CALGPPFADKLIF	TGTGCTCTTGGGCCCCCCTTCGCCGATAAACTCATCTTT
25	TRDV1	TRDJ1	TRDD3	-	CALGELGSPPTSGTGGYANTDKLIF	TGTGCTCTTGGGGAACTAGGGTCGCCTCCAACCTCGGGTACTGGGGGATACGCGAACACCGATAAACTCATCTTT
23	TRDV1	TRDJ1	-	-	CALGGYPSYRDTGRDAKTDKLIF	TGTGCTCTTGGGGGATACCCTTCCTACCGGGATACGGGACGGGACGCTAAGACCGATAAACTCATCTTT
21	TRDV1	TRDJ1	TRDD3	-	CALGATVRSVRGGGYADKLIF	TGTGCTCTTGGGGCCACGGTACGGTCGGTACGGGGTGGGGGATACGCTGATAAACTCATCTTT
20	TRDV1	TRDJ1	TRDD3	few	CALGKRPFSAARTGGSGLIF	TGTGCTCTTGGGAAACGGCCCTTTTCCGCAGCGCGAACTGGGGGATCGGGACTCATCTTT
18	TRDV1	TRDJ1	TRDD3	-	CALGEFRGIPTKDNKLIF	TGTGCTCTTGGGGAATTCCGGGGGATACCTACCAAGGATAATAAACTCATCTTT
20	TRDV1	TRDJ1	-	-	CALGEYPCPGTGSDTDKLIF	TGTGCTCTTGGGGAATACCCCTGTCCTGGTACGGGGTCGGACACCGATAAACTCATCTTT
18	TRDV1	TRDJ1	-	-	CALGENPGLPRMVGKLIF	TGTGCTCTTGGGGAAAATCCAGGCCTTCCGAGGATGGTTGGTAAACTCATCTTT
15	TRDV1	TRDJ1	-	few	CALGELGIVPDKLIF	TGTGCTCTTGGGGAACTTGGGATTGTTCCCGATAAACTCATCTTT
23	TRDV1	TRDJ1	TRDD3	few	CALGVRLPTCLGDTGSGADKLIF	TGTGCTCTTGGGGTCCGACTTCCCACTTGCCTGGGGGATACTGGTAGTGGGGCCGATAAACTCATCTTT
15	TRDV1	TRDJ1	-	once	CALGESIWRRGKLIF	TGTGCTCTTGGGGAATCAATTTGGAGGCGGGGAAAACTCATCTTT
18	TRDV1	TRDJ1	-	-	CALGESVGRWGDTDKLIF	TGTGCTCTTGGGGAATCGGTCGGAAGGTGGGGGGACACCGATAAACTCATCTTT
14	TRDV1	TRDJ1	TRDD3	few	CALGERGIRSKLIF	TGTGCTCTTGGGGAACGGGGGATACGGAGTAAACTCATCTTT
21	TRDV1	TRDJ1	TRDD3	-	CALGVYRTPRTLGDTPDKLIF	TGTGCTCTTGGGGTCTATAGGACTCCCCGTACTCTGGGGGATACGCCCGATAAACTCATCTTT
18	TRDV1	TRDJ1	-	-	CALGEAMCGLQYTDNLIF	TGTGCTCTTGGGGAAGCTATGTGTGGGCTCCAGTACACCGATAACCTCATCTTT
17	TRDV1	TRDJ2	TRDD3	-	CALVWGPSQALTAQLFF	TGTGCTCTCGTCTGGGGGCCAAGTCAGGCTTTGACAGCACAACTCTTCTTT
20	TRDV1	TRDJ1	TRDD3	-	CALGILLPPASTGGYSKLIF	TGTGCTCTTGGGATCCTCCTTCCTCCAGCGAGTACTGGGGGATACTCCAAACTCATCTTT
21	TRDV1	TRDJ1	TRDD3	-	CALGEVPHPPLVLGDRKKLIF	TGTGCTCTTGGGGAAGTTCCCCACCCACCCCTAGTACTGGGGGATAGAAAAAAACTCATCTTT
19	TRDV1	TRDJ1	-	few	CALGDRGGTPKEYTDKLIF	TGTGCTCTTGGGGACCGAGGGGGGACCCCTAAAGAGTACACCGATAAACTCATCTTT
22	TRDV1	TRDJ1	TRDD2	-	CALGQSAFLRAWGLLYTDKLIF	TGTGCTCTTGGGCAATCGGCCTTCCTACGTGCATGGGGGCTCCTGTACACCGATAAACTCATCTTT
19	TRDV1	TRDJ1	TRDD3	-	CALGACCNGGPRYTDKLIF	TGTGCTCTTGGGGCGTGTTGTAATGGGGGACCTCGTTACACCGATAAACTCATCTTT
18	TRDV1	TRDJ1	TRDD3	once	CALGEPSGGYLITDKLIF	TGTGCTCTTGGGGAACCTTCTGGGGGATACCTCATCACCGATAAACTCATCTTT
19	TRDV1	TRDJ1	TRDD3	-	CALGEVTPLGATYTDKLIF	TGTGCTCTTGGGGAAGTCACGCCACTGGGGGCCACGTACACCGATAAACTCATCTTT
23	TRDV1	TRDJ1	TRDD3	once	CARAPTLRPSYGLGDTNPDKLIF	TGTGCTCGTGCGCCAACCTTAAGGCCTTCCTACGGCCTGGGGGATACTAATCCTGATAAACTCATCTTT
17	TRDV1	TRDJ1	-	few	CALDGRAGEAPADKLIF	TGTGCTCTAGATGGTAGGGCTGGGGAGGCCCCTGCCGATAAACTCATCTTT
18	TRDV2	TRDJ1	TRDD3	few	CACDTHEWGIPPLWKLIF	TGTGCCTGTGACACCCACGAGTGGGGGATTCCCCCTTTGTGGAAACTCATCTTT
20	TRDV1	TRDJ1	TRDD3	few	CALGEFPNWGTYQVTDKLIF	TGTGCTCTTGGGGAATTCCCCAACTGGGGGACGTACCAGGTCACCGATAAACTCATCTTT
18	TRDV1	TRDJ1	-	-	CALGTYVGRPLYTDKLIF	TGTGCTCTTGGGACCTATGTGGGACGTCCTCTGTACACCGATAAACTCATCTTT
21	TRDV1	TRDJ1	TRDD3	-	CALGELLPIVSGGYMADKLIF	TGTGCTCTTGGGGAACTCCTTCCTATAGTCTCTGGGGGATACATGGCCGATAAACTCATCTTT
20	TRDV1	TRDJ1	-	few	CALGELRKTSCERGGDKLIF	TGTGCTCTTGGGGAACTTCGAAAAACTTCCTGCGAAAGGGGGGGAGATAAACTCATCTTT
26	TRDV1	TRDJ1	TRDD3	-	CALGELPQSGHKDLLGDTQEGYKLIF	TGTGCTCTTGGGGAACTACCTCAAAGCGGCCACAAAGACCTACTGGGGGATACGCAAGAGGGATATAAACTCATCTTT
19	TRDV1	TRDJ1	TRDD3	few	CALGELFALGDPYTDKLIF	TGTGCTCTTGGGGAACTCTTTGCTCTGGGGGACCCGTACACCGATAAACTCATCTTT